The 17 T cell receptor beta chains below all came from one sample that was sequenced in a study of regulatory T cells in long-lasting Graves disease. Time point specified: newly diagnosed GD, antithyroid drugs for less than 3 months. Preparation of the TCR library used RNA extracted from PBMCs. Both iRepertoire HTBI primers and Arm-PCR of CDR3 regions were used to build the TCR beta libraries. Each CDR3 protein is one row after TCRdb ran MiXCR on the multiplex PCR reads. The table includes over 400,000 distinct CDR3 sequences, 14% detected once. This sample was shared with a second study, whose subject was T cells in Graves' hyperthyroidism and ophthalmopathy.

The source material was peripheral blood mononuclear cells (PBMCs), sampled at new diagnosis, from a patient treated with antithyroid drugs. Every receptor here comes from a woman between 45 and 60 years old with Graves disease.

This clonotype came up many times. The chain combines TRBV12-3 or TRBV12-4 with TRBJ1-1, with D perhaps matching TRBD1 (6 bases). The CDR3 runs 15 residues. Trimming took off 6 bases at V and 2 bases at J, with 16 bases between the two ends. The CDR3 here is CASRPWTAENTEAFF. The CDR3 region has the DNA TGTGCCAGCAGACCCTGGACAGCCGAAAACACTGAAGCTTTCTTT.

This clonotype has at least ten counts. V usage is TRBV20-1 and J usage is TRBJ2-2; D not resolved. Germline CDR1 reads DFQATT; CDR2 reads SNEGSKA (reference sequence). With 3 bases removed from V and 0 bases from J, the gap between germline ends came to 8 bases. The CDR3 extends over 14 amino acids. This CDR3 reads CSASGQANTGELFF. In DNA form, the CDR3 reads TGCAGTGCTAGCGGGCAGGCGAACACCGGGGAGCTGTTTTTT.

This sequence joins TRBV4-1 and TRBJ1-6; D is undetermined. V lost 0 bases and J lost 8, with 5 bases in between. Germline CDR1 is MGHRA and CDR2 is YSYEKL. The CDR3 contains 13 residues. As DNA, the CDR3 is TGCGCCAGCAGCCAAGAGATTTATTCACCCCTCCACTTT. Translating gives CASSQEIYSPLHF.

This clonotype was seen many times. The junction departs from the called germline gene at one end, perhaps through a read error. The V call is TRBV5-1, the J call TRBJ2-5; 11 nucleotides align to TRBD2. Germline CDR1 SGHRS, CDR2 YFSETQ. This CDR3 comprises 14 residues. The CDR3 bases are TGTGCCAGCAGTACTAGCGGGAGTAAAGAGACCCAGTACTTC. Amino acid sequence: CASSTSGSKETQYF.

The table lists this clonotype with many counts. The V gene is TRBV6-1, the J gene TRBJ1-4; 9 bases match TRBD1. The CDR3 extends over 16 amino acids. Germline lookup yields CDR1 MNHNS and CDR2 SASEGT. Trimming cost V 4 bases and J 5 bases; bases outside gene matches: 8. Written as DNA, the CDR3 is TGTGCCAGCAGTGGCCCGATCGGGACAGGGAATGAAAAACTGTTTTTT. Protein sequence: CASSGPIGTGNEKLFF.

This clonotype has at least ten counts. This chain uses TRBV7-9 with TRBJ2-2; TRBD1 matches at 8 bases. V lost 6 bases to trimming and J lost 4 bases; unmatched junction nucleotides: 7. The CDR3 covers 15 residues. Germline V gene lookup returns CDR1 SEHNR and CDR2 FQNEAQ (reference sequence). The CDR3 is CASSSGTGPTGELFF. Here the CDR3 DNA reads TGTGCCAGCAGTTCCGGGACAGGCCCCACCGGGGAGCTGTTTTTT.

Only a few counts were recorded for this clonotype. This chain uses TRBV30 with TRBJ2-2; perhaps TRBD2 as D (5 bases). Per the germline V gene, CDR1 is GTSNPN and CDR2 is SVGIG (reference sequence). Trimming cost V 0 bases and J 6 bases, with 8 bases left between them. The CDR3 loop spans 13 amino acids. The CDR3 sequence: CAWSVERAGELFF. The CDR3 DNA reads TGTGCCTGGAGTGTAGAGAGGGCCGGGGAGCTGTTTTTT.

This chain links TRBV9 with TRBJ2-1; D is uncertain. Germline-derived CDR1 and CDR2 are SGDLS and YYNGEE. Trimming removed 4 bases from V and 5 bases from J, with 7 bases in between. The CDR3 has 12 amino acids. The CDR3 coding sequence is TGTGCCAGCAGCAACCCCCACAATGAGCAGTTCTTC. It yields the protein CASSNPHNEQFF.

The chain carries TRBV5-1 and TRBJ2-1, with 8 nucleotides matching TRBD1. Germline V gene sequence: CDR1 SGHRS, CDR2 YFSETQ. CDR3 length equals 12 residues. The V gene end was trimmed by 5 bases and the J gene end by 9 bases; junction bases not matched to a gene: 4. CDR3 sequence reads: CASRGQGAEQFF. The CDR3 DNA follows: TGCGCCAGCAGGGGCCAGGGGGCTGAGCAGTTCTTC. The full variable domain, completed using reference TRBV5-1 and TRBJ2-1, is KAGVTQTPRYLIKTRGQQVTLSCSPISGHRSVSWYQQTPGQGLQFLFEYFSETQRNKGNFPGRFSGRQFSNSRSEMNVSTLELGDSALYLCASRGQGAEQFFGPGTRLTVL.

CDR3 loop: CASSYSQGWGYTF. In nucleotides, the CDR3 is TGTGCCAGCAGTTACTCACAGGGTTGGGGCTACACCTTC. The J gene is TRBJ1-2, the V gene TRBV6-5; tentative D call: TRBD1 (6 bases). Trimming removed 0 bases at V and 8 bases at J, with 10 bases between. This CDR3 is 13 amino acids long. Germline V gene lookup returns CDR1 MNHEY and CDR2 SVGAGI.

This clonotype was observed many times. The genes are TRBV7-9 and TRBJ2-1; tentatively, D is TRBD1 (6 bases). The germline CDR1 and CDR2 sequences are SEHNR and FQNEAQ (reference sequence). Deletions cut 5 bases from V and 4 bases from J, with 9 bases between. The length of the CDR3 is 13 residues. CDR3 sequence: CASSNQGYNEQFF. The DNA for the CDR3 is TGTGCCAGCAGCAACCAGGGGTACAATGAGCAGTTCTTC.

In this sample, this clonotype turned up a few times. The rearrangement links TRBV7-3 to TRBJ1-3; TRBD1 matches 8 bases. The CDR3 runs 16 residues. Germline V gene lookup returns CDR1 SGHTA and CDR2 FQGTGA. Trimming took 2 bases from V and 0 from J; bases not matched to a gene: 3. CDR3 sequence: CASSLAGQGSGNTIYF. The DNA of the CDR3 is TGTGCCAGCAGCTTAGCCGGACAGGGCTCTGGAAACACCATATATTTT.

This clonotype was observed a few times. The rearrangement joins TRBV5-1 to TRBJ1-2; tentatively, D is TRBD1 (5 bases). The length of the CDR3 is 15 residues. CDR1 is SGHRS and CDR2 is YFSETQ in the germline V gene. V gave up 0 bases and J gave up 4 bases, with 13 bases separating them. The CDR3 nucleotides read TGCGCCAGCAGCTTGGAAGTAGGGGCCCGCTATGGCTACACCTTC. Translated: CASSLEVGARYGYTF. The complete variable domain, with remaining parts taken from reference TRBV5-1 and TRBJ1-2, reads KAGVTQTPRYLIKTRGQQVTLSCSPISGHRSVSWYQQTPGQGLQFLFEYFSETQRNKGNFPGRFSGRQFSNSRSEMNVSTLELGDSALYLCASSLEVGARYGYTFGSGTRLTVV.

The chain couples TRBV19 to TRBJ2-7; 13 nucleotides match TRBD2. Germline CDR1 is LNHDA and CDR2 is SQIVND (reference sequence). The CDR3 is made up of 18 amino acids. With V trimmed by 4 bases and J by 2 bases, 11 bases remained unmatched. The CDR3 protein is CASSTAGPGLAGTYEQYF. Written as DNA, the CDR3 is TGTGCCAGTAGTACGGCCGGTCCGGGACTAGCGGGAACCTACGAGCAGTACTTC.

This clonotype was detected many times. The chain joins TRBV2 to TRBJ1-2; a possible D gene is TRBD1 (6 bases). Germline V gene data show CDR1 as SNHLY and CDR2 as FYNNEI. This CDR3 has 16 amino acids. Trimming removed 5 bases at V and 4 bases at J, with 20 bases between. CDR3: CASSKPGHKDLYGYTF. CDR3 bases: TGTGCCAGCAGTAAACCGGGACACAAGGACCTCTATGGCTACACCTTC.

This clonotype was seen more than once but under ten times. CDR3 loop: CASSQDSIQGPISYEQYF. DNA for the CDR3: TGCGCCAGCAGCCAAGATTCGATACAGGGACCTATCTCCTACGAGCAGTACTTC. The rearrangement joins TRBV4-1 to TRBJ2-7; TRBD1 might be the D (6 bases). The germline CDR1 and CDR2 sequences are MGHRA and YSYEKL. The CDR3 length is 18 residues. Trimming shortened V by 0 bases and J by 0 bases, and 18 bases separated the two germline ends.

The chain combines TRBV6-1 with TRBJ2-1, with 8 nucleotides matching TRBD2. V was clipped by 6 bases and J by 4 bases; unmatched bases: 11. Germline CDR1 reads MNHNS; CDR2 reads SASEGT. This CDR3 comprises 16 residues. The CDR3 DNA reads TGTGCCAGCAGCCGACGCCGGTCGGGAGGGTACAATGAGCAGTTCTTC. Protein sequence: CASSRRRSGGYNEQFF.